The rows below give T cell receptor beta chains drawn from one sample of a study of shared clonotypes between healthy human individuals. Sequenced by immunoSEQ multiplex PCR; TCRdb stores in-frame clones only, minus some. The sample carries approximately 98,000 clones, approximately 70% recorded once. Material for sequencing was memory CD8+ T cells sorted from blood. The receptors shown here come from a young woman in good health. Both conserved end residues are part of each CDR3. The order of the fields is D gene, V gene, J gene, clone size, CDR3 DNA, CDR3 protein. A D gene is named only where the DNA matches it firmly. The size of a clone is reported for some rows only, either as once, few or many, or as a class for expanded clones.

TRBD1,TRBV28,TRBJ1-1,-,TGTGCCAGCAGCCCCGGACAGGGTTGGAACACTGAAGCTTTCTTT,CASSPGQGWNTEAFF
-,TRBV7-9,TRBJ2-1,few,TGTGCCAGCAGCCCACGTGGCGGTAGCTCCTACAATGAGCAGTTCTTC,CASSPRGGSSYNEQFF
TRBD1,TRBV27,TRBJ2-2,few,TGTGCCAGCAGTTTGATCCCCGGACAGGGCAACGGGGAGCTGTTTTTT,CASSLIPGQGNGELFF
-,TRBV27,TRBJ2-5,-,TGTGCCAGCAGTTTCTCGACAGGTCAAGAGACCCAGTACTTC,CASSFSTGQETQYF
-,TRBV19,TRBJ1-5,-,TGTGCCAGTAGTATGCCTACAGGGACGGGCCAGCCCCAGCATTTT,CASSMPTGTGQPQHF
-,TRBV27,TRBJ1-2,-,TGTGCCAGCAGTCCATATAAGAACTATGGCTACACCTTC,CASSPYKNYGYTF
-,TRBV27,TRBJ2-1,few,TGTGCCAGCAGTGGCCAAGATTACAATGAGCAGTTCTTC,CASSGQDYNEQFF
TRBD2,TRBV15,TRBJ2-7,-,TGTGCCACCAGCAGAGAATCTAGCGGGAGTTACGAGCAGTACTTC,CATSRESSGSYEQYF
-,TRBV28,TRBJ2-5,-,TGTGCCAGCAGTTCGAAGCGGCGGCGGGAAGAGACCCAGTACTTC,CASSSKRRREETQYF
-,TRBV6-4,TRBJ1-4,-,TGTGCCAGCAGTGCATCATCAACTAATGAAAAACTGTTTTTT,CASSASSTNEKLFF
-,TRBV7-9,TRBJ2-7,-,TGTGCCAGCAGCGGACTCCCAAGGGACGACGAGCAGTACTTC,CASSGLPRDDEQYF
TRBD1,TRBV27,TRBJ2-2,many,TGTGCCAGCAGTTTAATACCAGGGGGTGGGGCCGGGGAGCTGTTTTTT,CASSLIPGGGAGELFF
-,TRBV28,TRBJ1-3,-,TGTGCCACCGACACCTCTGGAAACACCATATATTTT,CATDTSGNTIYF
-,TRBV27,TRBJ2-1,-,TGTGCCAGCAGTTTATCTGACGACAGCGGCGAGCAGTTCTTC,CASSLSDDSGEQFF
-,TRBV28,TRBJ2-1,-,TGTGCCAGCTGCTATGGGGGCGAAGAGCAGTTCTTC,CASCYGGEEQFF
-,TRBV10-2,TRBJ2-7,-,TGCGCCAGCAGCAGTAGCGGCTACGAGCAGTACTTC,CASSSSGYEQYF
TRBD2,TRBV27,TRBJ2-7,-,TGTGCCAGCAGTTTATTAGCGGGAGTTTACGAGCAGTACTTC,CASSLLAGVYEQYF
-,TRBV28,TRBJ1-3,-,TGTGCCAGCCGTCCGGGCCGCTCTGGAAACACCATATATTTT,CASRPGRSGNTIYF
-,TRBV4-1,TRBJ1-2,few,TGCGCCAGCAGCGGACGGTCTAACTATGGCTACACCTTC,CASSGRSNYGYTF
-,TRBV5-4,TRBJ2-7,-,TGTGCCAGCAACCCCGAGCATGGGTATGAGCAGTACTTC,CASNPEHGYEQYF
TRBD2,TRBV7-2,TRBJ2-1,-,TGTGCCAGCAGCTTTCCTGGGACTAGCGGCAATGAGCAGTTCTTC,CASSFPGTSGNEQFF
TRBD2,TRBV6-5,TRBJ2-7,-,TGTGCCAGCAGTTACTCGAATGCGGGAGATTACGAGCAGTACTTC,CASSYSNAGDYEQYF
TRBD2,TRBV5-6,TRBJ2-2,-,TGTGCCAGCAGCTTCGGACTAGCGGGAGTATCCGGGGAGCTGTTTTTT,CASSFGLAGVSGELFF
TRBD1,TRBV13,TRBJ2-6,-,TGTGCCAGCAGCTTAGGACAGGGGGCCTCTGGGGCCAACGTCCTGACTTTC,CASSLGQGASGANVLTF
TRBD1,TRBV18,TRBJ2-7,-,TGTGCCAGCTCACCCGGACAGGGGATCGGCTACGAGCAGTACTTC,CASSPGQGIGYEQYF
-,TRBV29-1,TRBJ2-7,once,TGCAGCGGCGTCCTAGGGGCGCCGTCCTACGAGCAGTACTTC,CSGVLGAPSYEQYF
TRBD2,TRBV4-2,TRBJ2-3,once,TGTGCCAGCAGCCAAGATCGGGAGGCCTCGAGGCAGTATTTT,CASSQDREASRQYF
-,TRBV14,TRBJ2-7,-,TGTGCCAGCAGCCTTCCCGGGGCCTCAAGCAGCTACGAGCAGTACTTC,CASSLPGASSSYEQYF
TRBD2,TRBV2,TRBJ2-7,once,TGTGCCAGCAAGAGGGAGGGCCGAAACGAGCAGTACTTC,CASKREGRNEQYF
-,TRBV6-6,TRBJ2-3,-,TGTGCCAGCAGTGACGGGCAGGGTGGAGCCGGTACGCAGTATTTT,CASSDGQGGAGTQYF
TRBD1,TRBV15,TRBJ2-4,-,TGTGCCACCAGCATGAGACAGGGAAAGAACATTCAGTACTTC,CATSMRQGKNIQYF
-,TRBV28,TRBJ1-1,-,TGTGCCAGCAGTAAGCGCGCTGAAGCTTTCTTT,CASSKRAEAFF
TRBD2,TRBV29-1,TRBJ2-2,-,TGCAGCGCCTTAGCGGGCCCGAACACCGGGGAGCTGTTTTTT,CSALAGPNTGELFF
TRBD1,TRBV29-1,TRBJ2-2,-,TGCAGCGGTGGGACAGGGGAGGGCGGGGAGCTGTTTTTT,CSGGTGEGGELFF
-,TRBV4-1,TRBJ2-2,few,TGCGCCAGCAGCCAAGAAGGGCGAGACACCGGGGAGCTGTTTTTT,CASSQEGRDTGELFF
-,TRBV4-2,TRBJ2-7,-,TGTGCCAGCAGCCAAGATAGCGGAGGGGGATCCTACGAGCAGTACTTC,CASSQDSGGGSYEQYF
-,TRBV13,TRBJ2-1,-,TGTGCCAGCAGCTGGAGTCCCAAGGCGGATGAGCAGTTCTTC,CASSWSPKADEQFF
-,TRBV30,TRBJ1-2,-,TGTGCCTGGAGTAGGGACGGAGGGAGTGGCTACACCTTC,CAWSRDGGSGYTF
TRBD2,TRBV6-5,TRBJ2-1,few,TGTGCCAGCAGCCGACTAGCGGGAGACAATGAGCAGTTCTTC,CASSRLAGDNEQFF
TRBD2,TRBV23-1,TRBJ2-7,-,TGCGCCAGCAGTCAATCTGCAACTAGCGGGGGGTACGAGCAGTACTTC,CASSQSATSGGYEQYF
TRBD2,TRBV6-4,TRBJ2-1,-,TGTGCCAGCAGTGACCGGGGACTAGCGGGAGCGGGTGAGCAGTTCTTC,CASSDRGLAGAGEQFF
TRBD2,TRBV27,TRBJ2-7,-,TGTGCCAGCAGTTTAATTCGGGAGGGGGAGCAGTACTTC,CASSLIREGEQYF
-,TRBV11-2,TRBJ1-2,few,TGTGCCAGCAGCTTAGACCGAAGTAACTATGGCTACACCTTC,CASSLDRSNYGYTF
-,TRBV6-1,TRBJ1-5,once,TGTGCCAGCAGTGAGCGTGGGGGTAGCAATCAGCCCCAGCATTTT,CASSERGGSNQPQHF
TRBD1,TRBV10-3,TRBJ1-3,many,TGTGCCATCAGTGATGGGGACAGGGTCTCTGGAAACACCATATATTTT,CAISDGDRVSGNTIYF
TRBD2,TRBV7-8,TRBJ2-2,few,TGTGCCAGTAGACTAGCGGCGAACACCGGGGAGCTGTTTTTT,CASRLAANTGELFF
-,TRBV15,TRBJ1-5,-,TGTGCCACCAGTACTGACCCATATCAGCCCCAGCATTTT,CATSTDPYQPQHF
-,TRBV28,TRBJ2-7,-,TGTGCCTCCATCTCACAGGGTAACGAGCAGTACTTC,CASISQGNEQYF
TRBD2,TRBV6-4,TRBJ2-2,many,TGTGCCAGCAGTGACTTGGCGGGAGGTAACACCGGGGAGCTGTTTTTT,CASSDLAGGNTGELFF
TRBD2,TRBV6-5,TRBJ2-1,-,TGTGCCAGCAGTCGGACTAGCGGAAACAATGAGCAGTTCTTC,CASSRTSGNNEQFF
-,TRBV5-5,TRBJ2-1,-,TGTGCCAGCAGCCGATTTGGCCGGAGCTCCTACAATGAGCAGTTCTTC,CASSRFGRSSYNEQFF
-,TRBV7-9,TRBJ2-7,-,TGTGCCAGCAGCCTTGGGACTCTTTGGGAGCAGTACTTC,CASSLGTLWEQYF
TRBD1,TRBV7-9,TRBJ2-7,few,TGTGCCAGCAGCATAACGACAGGGGGCTACGAGCAGTACTTC,CASSITTGGYEQYF
-,TRBV19,TRBJ2-3,-,TGTGCCAGTAGTACCCTGACAGGTTACACAGATACGCAGTATTTT,CASSTLTGYTDTQYF
-,TRBV5-1,TRBJ2-7,few,TGCGCCAGCAGCTTCCAGGGCTACGAGCAGTACTTC,CASSFQGYEQYF
-,TRBV6-5,TRBJ2-5,-,TGTGCCAGCAGGGGGGGTCTCATCGGAGAGACCCAGTACTTC,CASRGGLIGETQYF
-,TRBV25-1,TRBJ2-7,-,TGTGCCAGCAGTGAGCGGACGGATTCCTCCTACGAGCAGTACTTC,CASSERTDSSYEQYF